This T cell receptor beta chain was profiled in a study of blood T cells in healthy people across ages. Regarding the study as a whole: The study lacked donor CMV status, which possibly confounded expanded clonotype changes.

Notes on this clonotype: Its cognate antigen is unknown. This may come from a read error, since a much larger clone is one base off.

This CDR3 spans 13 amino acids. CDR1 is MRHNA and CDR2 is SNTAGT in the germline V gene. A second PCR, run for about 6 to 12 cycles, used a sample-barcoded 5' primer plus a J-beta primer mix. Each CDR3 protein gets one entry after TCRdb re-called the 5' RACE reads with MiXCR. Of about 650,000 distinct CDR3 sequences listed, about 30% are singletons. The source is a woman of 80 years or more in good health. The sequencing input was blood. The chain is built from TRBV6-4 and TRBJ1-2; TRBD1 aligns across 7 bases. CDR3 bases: TGTGCCAGCAGCGAGACAGGGAACTATGGCTACATCTTC. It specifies CASSETGNYGYIF.